This T cell receptor (beta chain) stems from a study of blood T cell repertoires in COVID-19. Only in-frame clones appear in the TCRdb table, and some are missing; sequencing was by immunoSEQ multiplex PCR. The sample carries about 120,000 clones, 65% to 90% recorded once. Sequencing was performed on peripheral blood. The TCR sequence derives from a man older than 75 with acute or convalescent COVID-19.

CDR3 nucleotides: TGTGCCATCTCACAGGGGGCAGGAGGCTACACCTTC. This encodes CAISQGAGGYTF. The genes are TRBV3-1 (or the pseudogene TRBV3-2) and TRBJ1-2; TRBD1 matches at 9 bases. The V gene's germline CDR1 is LGHDT and CDR2 YNNKEL (reference sequence). The length of the CDR3 is 12 residues. V was clipped by 10 bases and J by 8 bases; unmatched bases: 8.